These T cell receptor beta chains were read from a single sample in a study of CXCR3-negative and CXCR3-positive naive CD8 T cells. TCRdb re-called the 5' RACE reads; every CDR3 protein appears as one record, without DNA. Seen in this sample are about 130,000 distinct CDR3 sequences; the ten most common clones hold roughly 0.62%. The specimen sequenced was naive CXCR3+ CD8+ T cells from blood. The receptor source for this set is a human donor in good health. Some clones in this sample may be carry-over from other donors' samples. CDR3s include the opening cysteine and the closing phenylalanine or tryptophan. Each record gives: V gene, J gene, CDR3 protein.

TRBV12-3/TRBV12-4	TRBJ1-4	CASSLQWGQGNEKLFF
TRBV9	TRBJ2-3	CASSGFSADTQYF
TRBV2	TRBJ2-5	CASTPGLTVQETQYF
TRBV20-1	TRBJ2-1	CSARDLADVSYNEQFF
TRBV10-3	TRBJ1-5	CAISVGPGQGTDADQPQHF
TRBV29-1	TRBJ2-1	CSVVGQNNEQFF
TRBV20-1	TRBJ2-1	CSARAIQAGGIYNEQFF
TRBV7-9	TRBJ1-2	CASSLARDPVYGYTF
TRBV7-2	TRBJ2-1	CASSLLGRTLYNEQFF
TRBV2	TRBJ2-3	CASRVYPGNTDTQYF
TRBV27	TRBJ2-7	CASSLGDEYEQYF
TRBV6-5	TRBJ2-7	CASSLAGEAYEQYF
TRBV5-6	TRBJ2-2	CASSLPGATNTGELFF
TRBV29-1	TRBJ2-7	CSVVLGTGEQYF
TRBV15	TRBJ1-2	CATSSGQILNYGYTF
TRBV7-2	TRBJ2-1	CASSLRGDPYNEQFF
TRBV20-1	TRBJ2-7	CSASPGAYEQYF
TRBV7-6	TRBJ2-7	CASSLAGGGIYEQYF
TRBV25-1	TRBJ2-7	CASSEYSRDKSSYEQYF
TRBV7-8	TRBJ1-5	CASSPQGVEGNQPQHF
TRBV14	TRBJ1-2	CASSPHGNYGYTF
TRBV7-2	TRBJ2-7	CASREGGTYEQYF
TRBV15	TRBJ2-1	CATSPRGHLTYNEQFF
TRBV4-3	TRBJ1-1	CASSQDLQGSIWNTEAFF
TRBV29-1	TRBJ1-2	CSVVGQGVDGYTF
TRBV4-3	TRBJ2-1	CASSHRTGGDRDEQFF
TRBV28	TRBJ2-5	CASSPLSDRKETQYF
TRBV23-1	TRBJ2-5	CASSQSAHRPLPPTEGRETQYF
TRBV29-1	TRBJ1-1	CSVPSTGKESEAFF
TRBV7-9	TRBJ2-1	CASSLGRSNEQFF
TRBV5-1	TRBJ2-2	CASSLAPAGELFF
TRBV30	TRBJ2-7	CAWTFVRTGPYEQYF
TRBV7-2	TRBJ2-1	CASSSPPGVEQFF
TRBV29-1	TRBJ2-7	CSVAFGGISSYEQYF
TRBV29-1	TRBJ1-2	CSVARTGYGYTF
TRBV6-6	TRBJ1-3	CASSYLAGSGNTIYF
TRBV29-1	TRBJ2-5	CSVDGLAGGEETQYF
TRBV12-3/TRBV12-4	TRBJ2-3	CASSLGLVTYF
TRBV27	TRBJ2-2	CASYQGGVGELFF
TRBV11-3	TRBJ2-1	CASSFEGAQFF
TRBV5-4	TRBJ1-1	CASSSTRANTEAFF
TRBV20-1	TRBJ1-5	CSAGQGYYQPQHF
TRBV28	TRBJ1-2	CASSFIRVGYTF
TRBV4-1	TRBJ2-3	CASSQVLTTDTQYF
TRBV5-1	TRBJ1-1	CASSRGVGTTEAFF
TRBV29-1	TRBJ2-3	CSVEEFGGGRTDTQYF
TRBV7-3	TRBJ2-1	CASSLSPSLGGTYNEQFF
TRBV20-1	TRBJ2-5	CSARDREGVQETQYF
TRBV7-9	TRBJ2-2	CASSDRNTGELFF
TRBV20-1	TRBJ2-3	CSARSGAGAPPDTQYF
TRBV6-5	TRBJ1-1	CASSQGTEAFF
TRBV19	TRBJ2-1	CASSIDYPGLAWDYNEQFF
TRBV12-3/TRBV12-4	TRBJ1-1	CASSSRENTEAFF
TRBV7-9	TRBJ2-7	CASSFYTGTDYEQYF
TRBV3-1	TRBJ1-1	CASSQEYLNAEAFF
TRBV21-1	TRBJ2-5	CASITWISGQGEETQYF